Detailed here is one T cell receptor beta chain. Authors' processing steps: Nucleated cell number was recorded as an estimate derived from reference gene primer amplification. Profiling relied on immunoSEQ multiplex PCR, and the TCRdb table lists in-frame clones only, not all of them. V, J and clone size were drawn from that table, and D and trimming were deduced from the DNA. The repertoire has 52,000 or so clones, approximately 84% of them found once; the top ten carry around 14%. This record comes from a study of blood T cell repertoires in COVID-19. On the study more broadly: Both acute and convalescent COVID-19 samples were obtained from the United States, Italy and Spain. Nucleic acid was either cDNA or gDNA, and it came from T cells, B-cell-depleted T cells, or PBMCs.

Germline V gene sequence: CDR1 MNHEY, CDR2 SVGAGI. The CDR3 has 16 amino acids. Trimming cost V 2 bases and J 4 bases; bases outside gene matches: 5. J is TRBJ2-1 and V is TRBV6-5; 10 nucleotides line up with TRBD2. Specimen: peripheral blood. The source of this sequence is a human donor in a cohort sampled during active COVID-19. The CDR3 DNA reads as TGTGCCAGCAGTTACAGCGGGAGGGCCTTATACAATGAGCAGTTCTTC. Translating gives CASSYSGRALYNEQFF.